The 29 T cell receptor delta chains in this list originate from one sample, sequenced in a study of γδ T cells in repeated Plasmodium falciparum infection. TCRdb reanalysed the multiplex PCR reads with CATT. The sample has tens of thousands of delta-chain clones, roughly 1.6% seen once; the top ten hold approximately 8.6%. Vgamma9/Vdelta2+ and Vdelta2-negative gammadelta T cells were flow-sorted from PBMC for bulk sequencing. Sequencing used gamma-delta T cells from blood. The receptors come from a pool of human donors (malaria-infected and uninfected, not separated).

A word on this clone: The translation of this DNA and the TCRdb protein of a much larger clone differ at residue 14, probably owing to a read error; the protein shown here is translated from the DNA. The rearrangement links TRDV2 to TRDJ1, with 8 bases fitting TRDD3. The CDR3 extends over 25 amino acids. The V gene's germline CDR1 is GEAIGNYY and CDR2 EKD. V gave up 0 bases and J gave up 0 bases; unmatched junction bases: 32. CDR3 DNA: TGTGCCTGTGACACCGTGACTGGGGGGGTTCTCACTGGGGAATACCCTACTAATTACACCGATAAACTCATCTTT. It is translated as CACDTVTGGVLTGEYPTNYTDKLIF.

This clone occurred a few times. TCRdb has a much larger clone's protein, which differs at residue 9 from the translation of this DNA, likely because of a read error; what is shown is the protein translated from the DNA. The chain couples TRDV1 to TRDJ1; TRDD3 aligns across 8 bases. The J gene, not given by TCRdb, was assigned here from a germline match of the nucleotide sequence. The junction had 35 bases not matched to a gene; V was cut back by 7 bases and J by 10 bases. The CDR3 extends over 21 amino acids. Germline CDR1 and CDR2: TSWWSYY and QGS. The CDR3 protein is CALAVETHPNNYDWGFTRLIF. The CDR3 nucleotides read TGTGCTCTTGCGGTGGAGACCCATCCCAACAATTACGACTGGGGGTTCACGCGACTCATCTTT.

As to this clone: This DNA's translation differs at residue 17 from TCRdb's protein, which comes from a much larger clone; a read error is likely, and the protein shown is translated from the DNA. The J gene went uncalled, whereas the V gene is TRDV1; no check of the table's D call, TRDD3, against the DNA was made. This CDR3 has 19 amino acids. Germline CDR1 and CDR2: TSWWSYY and QGS. The CDR3 reads CALGDFTSFFWPTTDKPIF. The DNA for the CDR3 is TGTGCTCTTGGGGATTTTACTTCCTTCTTCTGGCCTACGACCGATAAGCCCATCTTT.

As for this clone: The TCRdb protein comes from a much larger clone and disagrees with this DNA's translation at residue 7, likely due to a read error; the protein given here is derived from the DNA. The V and J genes are TRDV1 and TRDJ1; 13 bases agree with TRDD3. Since TCRdb gives no J gene, matching the DNA to germline was used here to assign it. V lost 2 bases and J lost 0; bases outside the gene matches: 21. CDR1 is TSWWSYY, CDR2 QGS, per germline. This CDR3 has 23 residues. The CDR3 reads CALGENLSHVLGDTPVYTDKLIF. Here the CDR3 DNA reads TGTGCTCTTGGGGAAAACCTCTCCCACGTACTGGGGGATACGCCAGTGTACACCGATAAACTCATCTTT.

Turning to this clone: TCRdb has a much larger clone's protein, which differs at residue 10 from the translation of this DNA, likely because of a read error; what is shown is the protein translated from the DNA. This chain joins TRDV1 and TRDJ1; a weak D match, TRDD3 (6 bases). The J gene, missing from TCRdb, was assigned here through DNA to germline matching. Trimming took 3 bases from V and 0 from J, leaving 32 bases between them. CDR1 and CDR2 from the germline V gene are TSWWSYY and QGS. The CDR3 runs 22 residues. CDR3 nucleotide sequence: TGTGCTCTTGGGGATGGTAGAGTCTCGTGGTTCTCGGGGGAACCTTACACCGATAAACTCATCTTT. It codes for CALGDGRVSWFSGEPYTDKLIF.

Comment on this clone: This is likely an artifact of a read error, given a far larger clone one base away. Other DNA sequences in this sample translate to the same CDR3. The chain combines TRDV2 with TRDJ3, with TRDD3 matching 8 bases. Matching the DNA to germline supplied the J gene, which TCRdb does not give. Trimming removed 3 bases from V and 0 bases from J; junction bases left unmatched: 15. From germline, CDR1 is GEAIGNYY and CDR2 EKD. The CDR3 spans 21 residues. This chain's CDR3 is CACDSSCTGGLVSWDTRQMFF. The CDR3 bases are TGTGCCTGTGACTCGTCCTGTACTGGGGGGTTGGTCTCCTGGGACACCCGACAGATGTTTTTC.

This clone has only a few counts. For this DNA, TCRdb reports the protein of a much larger clone, which diverges at residue 12, most likely from a read error; the protein presented here is translated directly from the DNA. The chain combines TRDV1 with TRDJ1, with TRDD3 matching over 9 bases. TCRdb records no J gene; here it was assigned by comparing the DNA to germline. V was clipped by 0 bases and J by 4 bases; unmatched bases: 15. The CDR3 is 19 residues long. Germline values: CDR1 TSWWSYY, CDR2 QGS. In DNA, the CDR3 is TGTGCTCTTGGGGAACTTCCTCACAACTGGGGGACATGCAACGATAAACTCATCTTT. This translates into CALGELPHNWGTCNDKLIF.

This clone was counted ten times or more. The chain employs TRDV1 and TRDJ1; 12 bases are a match to TRDD3. The germline CDR1 and CDR2 sequences are TSWWSYY and QGS. V lost 2 bases, J lost 3 bases, and 31 bases stayed unmatched. The CDR3 extends over 25 amino acids. The CDR3 region has the DNA TGTGCTCTTGGGGAAACTTCCCGCCTCCCGAAAAAACTGGGGGATACCCCCTTTACGGCCGATAAACTCATCTTT. Translating it yields CALGETSRLPKKLGDTPFTADKLIF.

Concerning this clone: The TCRdb protein comes from a much larger clone and disagrees with this DNA's translation at residue 13, likely due to a read error; the protein given here is derived from the DNA. The chain combines TRDV1 with TRDJ1; TRDD3 matches 10 bases. The CDR3 spans 17 residues. CDR1 and CDR2 from the germline V gene are TSWWSYY and QGS. V lost 0 bases, J lost 9 bases, and 13 bases stayed unmatched. CDR3 residues: CALGELSFGGYPAQLIF. Here the CDR3 DNA reads TGTGCTCTTGGGGAACTCAGTTTTGGGGGATACCCAGCACAACTCATCTTT.

This clone was observed many times. A far more abundant clone sits one base away, making this likely a read error. At the DNA level, this CDR3 is encoded by other sequences in the same sample as well. The chain combines TRDV2 with TRDJ1; no firm D call. The J gene, missing from TCRdb, was assigned here through DNA to germline matching. Germline lookup yields CDR1 GEAIGNYY and CDR2 EKD. This CDR3 has 14 residues. The ends were cut back, 3 bases at V and 2 bases at J, with 12 bases in the middle. The CDR3 here is CACDSLLNTDKLIF. CDR3 bases: TGTGCCTGTGACTCCTTACTTAATACCGATAAACTCATCTTT.

With respect to this clone: This could be a read error, since a much larger clone is one nucleotide away. V usage is TRDV1 and J usage is TRDJ1; TRDD3 aligns across 8 bases. CDR3 length: 24 residues. The V gene end was trimmed by 0 bases and the J gene end by 5 bases; junction bases not matched to a gene: 32. Germline V gene lookup returns CDR1 TSWWSYY and CDR2 QGS. CDR3 bases: TGTGCTCTTGGGGAACTGGGTTACGTTGATAGTAAACTGGGGGCCGGACGTGAGACAGATAAACTCATCTTT. The encoded protein is CALGELGYVDSKLGAGRETDKLIF.

A few counts support this clone. The amino acid sequence in TCRdb belongs to a much larger clone and departs from this DNA's translation at residue 12, likely a sequencing read error; the sequence shown is translated from the DNA. V and J are TRDV1 and TRDJ1; TRDD3 agrees at 8 bases. Assignment of the J gene here rests on matching the DNA to germline, because TCRdb gives none. Germline V lookup: CDR1 TSWWSYY, CDR2 QGS. There are 16 residues in the CDR3. In DNA, the CDR3 is TGTGCTCTTAGGAAATGGGGGATTTATGGCACCGGTAAACTCATCTTT. Translating gives CALRKWGIYGTGKLIF.

This clone was seen a handful of times. A read error is likely here: a far larger clone is one base away. The same CDR3 arises from other DNA sequences in this sample as well. The chain links TRDV1 to TRDJ1; weak D call: TRDD2 (7 bases). Matching the DNA to germline supplied the J gene, which TCRdb does not give. CDR1 TSWWSYY and CDR2 QGS come from the germline V gene. The CDR3 consists of 19 residues. Trimming stripped 0 bases from V and 7 bases from J, with 27 bases between. The CDR3 nucleotides read TGTGCTCTTGGGGAACTGCTTCCTATAGGTACATGGGGGGCCTCTAAACTCATCTTT. It translates to CALGELLPIGTWGASKLIF.

This clone was seen a handful of times. This DNA's translation and the protein TCRdb lists, from a much larger clone, do not match at residue 5, likely due to a read error; the protein shown is translated from the DNA. The rearrangement joins TRDV1 to TRDJ1; 7 bases map to TRDD3. TCRdb carries no J gene annotation; the J gene was assigned here by matching the DNA with germline. This CDR3 region has 19 residues. J gave up 0 bases and V 4 bases, and 17 bases lay outside the gene matches. Looked up from germline, CDR1 is TSWWSYY and CDR2 is QGS. The CDR3 DNA reads as TGTGCTCTTGGGGGACCTATGCTCCCCCTGGGGGTCGACACCGATAAACTCATCTTT. Translation: CALGGPMLPLGVDTDKLIF.

Turning to this clone: Translating this DNA gives a protein that differs at residue 6 from the TCRdb one, which belongs to a much larger clone; a read error is likely, and the protein shown is this translation. The chain has TRDV1 and TRDJ1; 7 nucleotides match TRDD2. CDR3 length: 21 amino acids. Germline CDR1 and CDR2: TSWWSYY and QGS. After removal of 6 bases from V and 6 bases from J, the junction contained 31 bases not matched to a gene. The CDR3 bases are TGTGCTCTTGGAATTATTGCGAATTCCTACCGTCGCTGGTACTGGAGTAATAAACTCATCTTT. Translated: CALGIIANSYRRWYWSNKLIF.

This clone has only a few counts. A read error likely explains this, since a far larger clone differs by one base. Different DNA sequences within this sample yield the same CDR3. The V call is TRDV1, the J call TRDJ1; D unresolved. The J gene, not given by TCRdb, was assigned here from a germline match of the nucleotide sequence. CDR3 length equals 16 residues. Germline values: CDR1 TSWWSYY, CDR2 QGS. The CDR3 sequence is CALAIRYKRSTDKLIF. The CDR3 DNA sequence: TGTGCTCTCGCCATTAGGTATAAGCGATCCACCGACAAACTCATCTTT.

The sample holds a few counts of this clone. TCRdb shows a much larger clone's protein in place of this DNA's translation, and the two differ at residue 3, likely through a read error; the protein shown is translated from the DNA. This chain connects TRDV1 to TRDJ1, with 7 positions matching TRDD3. No J gene was available from TCRdb, and it was assigned here by a germline match of the DNA. This CDR3 has 24 residues. Germline V gene lookup returns CDR1 TSWWSYY and CDR2 QGS. The CDR3 coding sequence is TGTGCTCCTGGGGAAGGGGAAGGAACGGTCATTCCAGTACTGGGGATTGCCTGCACCGATAAACTCATCTTT. It encodes CAPGEGEGTVIPVLGIACTDKLIF.

To note about this clone: The protein held in TCRdb is that of a much larger clone and does not match this DNA's translation at residue 3, likely because of a read error; the protein shown is translated from the DNA. This chain joins TRDV1 and TRDJ1; tentatively, D is TRDD3 (6 bases). TCRdb leaves out the J gene; it was filled in here by matching the DNA to germline. This CDR3 comprises 14 residues. Germline V CDR1 and CDR2: TSWWSYY, QGS. The CDR3 coding sequence is TGTGCTCCTGGGGAACGTCGGTACACCGATAAACTCATCTTT. Translation gives CAPGERRYTDKLIF.

This clone was seen more than once but under ten times. The V gene reported is TRDV2; the J gene is uncalled; the table calls TRDD3, which could not be checked here. Germline V CDR1 and CDR2: GEAIGNYY, EKD. There are 16 residues in the CDR3. CDR3: CACDPLMSLGDSTVIF. The CDR3 DNA follows: TGTGCCTGTGATCCCTTAATGAGTCTGGGGGATAGCACTGTCATCTTT.

To note about this clone: TCRdb has a much larger clone's protein, which differs at residue 5 from the translation of this DNA, likely because of a read error; what is shown is the protein translated from the DNA. V usage is TRDV1 and J usage is TRDJ1, with 7 bases that match TRDD3. Matching the DNA to germline supplied the J gene, which TCRdb does not give. The CDR3 is 22 amino acids. Germline trimming cut 6 bases from V and 0 bases from J; bases unmatched to any gene: 28. Germline lookup yields CDR1 TSWWSYY and CDR2 QGS. The CDR3 region has the DNA TGTGCTCTTGGCGGCTCTACCCACTTCCGGGGGGACTGGGGACCCTACACCGATAAACTCATCTTT. It encodes CALGGSTHFRGDWGPYTDKLIF.

This clone came up a few times. Possible read error: a much larger clone is one base away. No J gene was named, though the V gene is TRDV1; the table gives TRDD3 as D, unverified against the DNA. In germline, CDR1 is TSWWSYY, CDR2 QGS. This CDR3 region has 19 residues. The CDR3 sequence: CALGELISYKIPLHPVPIF. DNA for the CDR3: TGTGCTCTTGGGGAACTAATTTCATATAAGATACCCCTACACCCCGTTCCCATCTTT.

A few counts support this clone. TCRdb attributes to this sequence the protein of a much larger clone, which differs from the DNA translation at residue 17; a read error is likely, and the protein displayed is translated from the DNA. V is TRDV1 and J is TRDJ1; 9 bases align to TRDD3. This CDR3 comprises 18 residues. Germline-derived CDR1 and CDR2 are TSWWSYY and QGS. CDR3 region: CALGDPFPAVWGYDKLTF. The CDR3, as DNA: TGTGCTCTTGGGGACCCCTTTCCTGCAGTCTGGGGATACGATAAACTCACCTTT.

This clone was observed a handful of times. The protein that TCRdb holds for this DNA derives from a much larger clone and differs from the translated DNA at residue 10, which likely indicates a read error; the protein shown here is translated from the DNA. V and J are TRDV1 and TRDJ1, with D uncertain. Because TCRdb records no J gene, it was assigned here through a match of the DNA to germline. The CDR3 is 16 residues long. The V end was cut by 0 bases, the J end by 1 base, with 12 bases between. The V gene's germline CDR1 is TSWWSYY and CDR2 QGS. The CDR3 is CALGELPSVATDKLIF. The CDR3 nucleotides are TGTGCTCTTGGGGAACTCCCGTCCGTCGCCACCGATAAACTCATCTTT.

This clone was counted between two and nine times. A far bigger clonotype differs at one base, so this is likely a read error. Other DNA sequences in the sample encode the same CDR3. The J gene is uncalled and the V gene is TRDV1; TRDD3 is taken as the D call from the table, unchecked against the DNA. The CDR3 spans 12 residues. Germline V gene data show CDR1 as TSWWSYY and CDR2 as QGS. Written as DNA, the CDR3 is TGTGCTCTCTTTGAGCTGACTGGGGGTCTCATCTTT. It specifies CALFELTGGLIF.

Turning to this clone: The mismatch at residue 20 between this DNA's translation and the TCRdb protein of a much larger clone likely reflects a read error; the protein shown is translated from the DNA. TRDV1 is the V gene, and the J gene was not called; the listed D gene, TRDD3, was not tested against the DNA. The germline V gene has CDR1 TSWWSYY and CDR2 QGS. The CDR3 has 21 amino acids. This chain's CDR3 is CALGEPGLGRLGDLYTDKLTF. The CDR3, as DNA: TGTGCTCTTGGGGAACCCGGCCTAGGTAGACTGGGGGATCTGTACACCGATAAACTCACCTTT.

In regard to this clone: A far larger clone is one nucleotide away, so this likely arose from a read error. Distinct nucleotide sequences in the sample also encode this CDR3. This rearrangement joins TRDV1 to TRDJ1; 9 nucleotides match TRDD2. The length of the CDR3 is 22 residues. The germline V gene has CDR1 TSWWSYY and CDR2 QGS. The CDR3 spells CALGELPSYMGGGHSYTDKLIF. CDR3 DNA: TGTGCTCTTGGTGAACTACCTTCCTACATGGGTGGGGGTCACTCATACACCGATAAACTCATCTTT.

Notes on this clone: A read error may explain this, as a much larger clone is one base away. At the DNA level, this CDR3 is encoded by other sequences in the same sample as well. The rearrangement links TRDV1 to TRDJ1; 8 bases are shared with TRDD2. The length of the CDR3 is 17 residues. Germline loops: CDR1 TSWWSYY, CDR2 QGS. The CDR3 DNA is TGTGCGCTTGGGGATCCGGACTTCCTACGAGACCCCGATAAACTCATCTTT. Amino acid sequence: CALGDPDFLRDPDKLIF.

This clone was seen a few times. A read error likely explains why the TCRdb protein, taken from a much larger clone, differs from this DNA's translation at residue 11; the protein shown is translated from the DNA. The chain combines TRDV2 with TRDJ1, with unresolved D. The CDR3 loop spans 17 amino acids. Trimming removed 0 bases at V and 0 bases at J, with 16 bases between. Germline loops: CDR1 GEAIGNYY, CDR2 EKD. In DNA form, the CDR3 reads TGTGCCTGTGACACCCTGGTGGCCAACGTGCACACCGATAAACTCATCTTT. It translates to CACDTLVANVHTDKLIF.

Comments on this clone: A read error likely explains why the TCRdb protein, taken from a much larger clone, differs from this DNA's translation at residue 17; the protein shown is translated from the DNA. This chain uses TRDV1 with TRDJ1, with 10 bases aligning to TRDD3. V lost 2 bases to trimming and J lost 9 bases; unmatched junction nucleotides: 24. The CDR3 consists of 20 residues. CDR1 TSWWSYY and CDR2 QGS come from the germline V gene. CDR3 coding DNA: TGTGCTCTTGGGGAAAATTCCTGCGGCCTTCTCCTGTGGGGGATACAGGAACTCATCTTT. It codes for CALGENSCGLLLWGIQELIF.